A single sample gave rise to the 30 T cell receptor beta chains below, sequenced in a study of blood T cell repertoires in COVID-19. The method was immunoSEQ multiplex PCR; TCRdb's version includes in-frame clones alone and lacks a portion of them. Of over 200,000 clones listed, 88% were seen once; the top ten hold 0.99%. The source material was peripheral blood. Receptors originate from a woman between 35 and 50 years old who had recovered from COVID-19.

This chain uses TRBV6-2 or TRBV6-3 with TRBJ2-3; 10 bases are a match to TRBD2. J gave up 5 bases and V 6 bases, and 8 bases lay outside the gene matches. Germline V CDR1 and CDR2: MNHEY, SVGEGT. CDR3 size: 15 residues. The CDR3 sequence: CASSLAGGGGDTQYF. The CDR3 DNA reads as TGTGCCAGCAGCTTAGCGGGAGGCGGGGGAGATACGCAGTATTTT.

This rearrangement joins TRBV7-9 to TRBJ2-2; D not resolved. V lost 5 bases to trimming and J lost 6 bases, with 7 bases between them. Germline V CDR1 and CDR2: SEHNR, FQNEAQ (reference sequence). This CDR3 has 12 residues. For the CDR3, the DNA is TGTGCCAGCAGCCCCCACTCCGGGGAGCTGTTTTTT. Its protein is CASSPHSGELFF.

The chain combines TRBV24-1 with TRBJ1-2; D uncertain. The V gene's germline CDR1 is KGHDR and CDR2 SFDVKD. The germline V and J ends were trimmed by 1 base and 5 bases, with 16 bases remaining between them. CDR3 length: 16 amino acids. Here the CDR3 DNA reads TGTGCCACCAGTGATTTCGGCAGGACGGGAATATATGGCTACACCTTC. Encoded protein: CATSDFGRTGIYGYTF.

The chain is built from TRBV10-3 and TRBJ1-3; weak D call: TRBD1 (5 bases). Trimming left V 6 bases short and J 0 bases short, with 12 bases between. This CDR3 has 15 amino acids. Germline CDR1 is ENHRY and CDR2 is SYGVKD. CDR3 in amino acids: CAISRQIDSGNTIYF. CDR3 nucleotide sequence: TGTGCCATCAGCAGACAGATAGACTCTGGAAACACCATATATTTT.

The V gene is TRBV12-3 or TRBV12-4, the J gene TRBJ2-1, with D perhaps TRBD2 (5 bases). V was pared by 8 bases and J by 6 bases, with 14 bases between. The CDR3 consists of 13 residues. The CDR3 here is CASGLRGGNEQFF. CDR3 nucleotides: TGTGCCAGCGGCCTCCGGGGTGGCAATGAGCAGTTCTTC.

The V and J genes are TRBV5-1 and TRBJ2-7; 15 bases map to TRBD2. V dropped 0 bases and J dropped 6; count of bases not matched to a gene: 13. This CDR3 has 19 residues. Germline values: CDR1 SGHRS, CDR2 YFSETQ. The CDR3 nucleotides read TGCGCCAGCAGCTTGGGGCCGGGACTAGCGGGAGGACCGGCGCGCGAGCAGTACGTC. Protein: CASSLGPGLAGGPAREQYV.

The rearrangement links TRBV24-1 to TRBJ2-1; 7 bases match TRBD2. The germline gives CDR1 KGHDR, CDR2 SFDVKD. The CDR3 sequence is 15 residues long. The J segment lost 7 bases and the V segment lost 4 bases, leaving 9 bases of the junction unmatched. CDR3 amino acids: CATSEAGWEGNEQFF. The CDR3 nucleotides read TGTGCCACCAGTGAAGCCGGGTGGGAGGGGAATGAGCAGTTCTTC.

The chain links TRBV5-1 to TRBJ2-3, with D tentatively TRBD1 (5 bases). Germline values: CDR1 SGHRS, CDR2 YFSETQ. The CDR3 has 16 residues. V was shortened by 3 bases and J by 0 bases, with 14 bases between the two germline ends. The CDR3 sequence is CASSSRSRVSTDTQYF. The CDR3 bases are TGCGCCAGCAGCTCGCGCTCCAGGGTTAGCACAGATACGCAGTATTTT.

The rearrangement uses TRBV7-9 and TRBJ2-5, with TRBD2 matching over 8 bases. The CDR3 consists of 15 residues. Unmatched junction bases numbered 6, after V lost 5 bases and J lost 1 base. Germline V CDR1 and CDR2: SEHNR, FQNEAQ (reference sequence). The CDR3 sequence: CASSAGTRTQETQYF. In nucleotides, the CDR3 is TGTGCCAGCAGCGCCGGGACTAGAACCCAAGAGACCCAGTACTTC.

Points on this clone: The same CDR3 arises from other DNA sequences in this sample as well. The V call is TRBV10-3, the J call TRBJ1-4, with D possibly being TRBD1 (5 bases). Trimming removed 8 bases from V and 8 bases from J, with 15 bases in between. The CDR3 loop spans 13 amino acids. Germline loops: CDR1 ENHRY, CDR2 SYGVKD. CDR3 DNA: TGTGCCATCCGGGGGGGGGTGGACGAAAAACTGTTTTTT. Translated: CAIRGGVDEKLFF.

The chain is built from TRBV5-1 and TRBJ2-3; TRBD2 might be the D (6 bases). V was trimmed by 4 bases and J by 1 base, leaving 10 bases between them. This CDR3 is built from 14 residues. CDR1 is SGHRS and CDR2 is YFSETQ in the germline V gene. CDR3 sequence: CASSVGTGTDTQYF. CDR3 in DNA: TGCGCCAGCAGCGTCGGGACTGGCACAGATACGCAGTATTTT.

V gene TRBV29-1 combines with J gene TRBJ1-2; 7 nucleotides line up with TRBD1. This CDR3 is 14 amino acids long. Germline V gene sequence: CDR1 SQVTM, CDR2 ANQGSEA. With 4 bases clipped from V and 2 bases from J, the junction kept 7 bases outside the gene matches. The CDR3 here is CSVAPRQGNYGYTF. CDR3 DNA: TGCAGCGTTGCCCCCCGACAGGGAAACTATGGCTACACCTTC.

The chain has TRBV10-2 and TRBJ2-4; TRBD2 might be the D (5 bases). Germline values: CDR1 WSHSY, CDR2 SAAADI. With 4 bases removed from V and 6 bases from J, the gap between germline ends came to 10 bases. CDR3 length equals 13 residues. CDR3 sequence (DNA): TGCGCCAGCAGTGGGGGAGCAGGAAACATTCAGTACTTC. This encodes CASSGGAGNIQYF.

On this clone: The junction departs from germline at one end; a sequencing error may be responsible. J is TRBJ2-1 and V is TRBV7-6; TRBD2 might be the D (7 bases). CDR1 is SGHVS and CDR2 is FNYEAQ in the germline V gene. The CDR3 contains 14 residues. The CDR3 region is CASSPTRGDNEQFF. The CDR3 DNA follows: TGTGCCAGCAGCCCCACTCGGGGGGACAATGAACAGTTCTTC.

The chain couples TRBV5-1 to TRBJ2-7; D might be TRBD2 (5 bases). This CDR3 has 15 residues. The germline V and J ends were trimmed by 4 bases and 0 bases, with 14 bases remaining between them. Germline CDR1 and CDR2: SGHRS and YFSETQ. The CDR3 region has the DNA TGCGCCAGCAGCGTCGGACTGCCCAGCTCCTACGAGCAGTACTTC. It codes for CASSVGLPSSYEQYF.

The genes are TRBV6-5 and TRBJ2-3; a weak D match, TRBD2 (6 bases). With 6 bases removed from V and 10 bases from J, the gap between germline ends came to 23 bases. The CDR3 contains 15 residues. Germline V CDR1 and CDR2: MNHEY, SVGAGI. DNA of the CDR3: TGTGCCAGCAGCCGGGACTCCGGCTCCCCGATTCCGCAGTATTTT. Its protein product is CASSRDSGSPIPQYF.

The chain uses TRBV6-5 and TRBJ2-5; maybe TRBD1 (6 bases). The V end was cut by 6 bases, the J end by 8 bases, with 16 bases between. In germline, CDR1 is MNHEY, CDR2 SVGAGI. The CDR3 consists of 13 residues. The CDR3 DNA reads as TGTGCCAGCAGCCCCGGTCCAGGGGTCACCCAGTACTTC. Translated, it gives CASSPGPGVTQYF.

V and J are TRBV7-3 and TRBJ2-3; D not resolved. This CDR3 has 15 residues. The germline V gene has CDR1 SGHTA and CDR2 FQGTGA. The V end was cut by 5 bases, the J end by 0 bases, with 12 bases between. CDR3 in DNA: TGTGCCAGCAGCCCCCGCCCGAGCAGCACAGATACGCAGTATTTT. This sequence encodes CASSPRPSSTDTQYF.

This sequence joins TRBV15 and TRBJ2-1; weak D call: TRBD1 (6 bases). Germline values: CDR1 LNHNV, CDR2 YYDKDF (reference sequence). The CDR3 is 14 residues long. V lost 2 bases and J lost 7, with 12 bases in between. CDR3 nucleotides: TGTGCCACCAGCAGAACAGGGCTAGGGAATGAGCAGTTCTTC. Protein: CATSRTGLGNEQFF.

CDR3 loop: CASSLGMRETQYF. CDR3 in DNA: TGTGCCAGCAGCTTAGGGATGAGGGAGACCCAGTACTTC. This chain uses TRBV7-8 with TRBJ2-5; D call uncertain. Germline-derived CDR1 and CDR2 are SGHVS and FQNEAQ. The V end lost 1 base, the J end lost 5 bases, and 8 bases lay between the germline ends. This CDR3 is 13 amino acids long. The complete variable domain, with remaining parts taken from reference TRBV7-8 and TRBJ2-5, reads GAGVSQSPRYKVAKRGQDVALRCDPISGHVSLFWYQQALGQGPEFLTYFQNEAQLDKSGLPSDRFFAERPEGSVSTLKIQRTQQEDSAVYLCASSLGMRETQYFGPGTRLLVL.

This clone was seen only once. The gene calls are TRBV12-3 or TRBV12-4 and TRBJ1-1; possibly TRBD1 for D (5 bases). V lost 5 bases to trimming and J lost 10 bases, with 14 bases between them. The CDR3 runs 12 residues. DNA of the CDR3: TGTGCCAGCAGTCCCGAACCCGGGGGAGCTTTCTTT. Residues: CASSPEPGGAFF.

The rearrangement uses TRBV7-3 and TRBJ2-2, with D possibly matching TRBD2 (5 bases). Trimming stripped 0 bases from V and 6 bases from J, with 5 bases between. The CDR3 covers 13 residues. In germline, CDR1 is SGHTA, CDR2 FQGTGA. CDR3 in amino acids: CASSLTRAGELFF. In DNA form, the CDR3 reads TGTGCCAGCAGCTTAACGCGGGCCGGGGAGCTGTTTTTT.

The chain couples TRBV15 to TRBJ1-1, with D possibly TRBD1 on 5 matching bases. The V gene lost 5 bases and the J gene lost 1 base, with 14 bases spanning the gap. Per germline, CDR1 LNHNV and CDR2 YYDKDF (reference sequence). The CDR3 is 15 residues long. In DNA, the CDR3 is TGTGCCACCAGCCTCAGGGCCCGCGCGAACACTGAAGCTTTCTTT. It codes for CATSLRARANTEAFF.

The sample holds one count of this clone. The chain combines TRBV19 with TRBJ1-6; weak D call: TRBD1 (5 bases). The germline V and J ends were trimmed by 1 base and 7 bases, with 8 bases remaining between them. Germline assignment: CDR1 LNHDA and CDR2 SQIVND (reference sequence). This CDR3 is 14 amino acids long. CDR3 sequence reads: CASSIGQTNSPLHF. The CDR3 nucleotides are TGTGCCAGTAGTATAGGACAGACCAATTCACCCCTCCACTTT.

This chain joins TRBV27 and TRBJ2-7, with 7 bases identical to TRBD2. Germline V lookup: CDR1 MNHEY, CDR2 SMNVEV (reference sequence). Germline trimming cut 5 bases from V and 10 bases from J; bases unmatched to any gene: 5. The CDR3 has 11 amino acids. The CDR3 sequence is CASSARGEQYF. For the CDR3, the DNA is TGTGCCAGCAGTGCCCGGGGGGAACAGTACTTC.

The chain employs TRBV18 and TRBJ1-2; D unresolved. This CDR3 has 14 residues. The germline V gene has CDR1 KGHSH and CDR2 LQKENI. V lost 3 bases to trimming and J lost 0 bases, with 8 bases between them. The CDR3, as DNA: TGTGCCAGCTCACCCGAGGTAGCTAACTATGGCTACACCTTC. Translated, it gives CASSPEVANYGYTF. Looking up the rest from reference TRBV18 and TRBJ1-2 gives the full variable domain: NAGVMQNPRHLVRRRGQEARLRCSPMKGHSHVYWYRQLPEEGLKFMVYLQKENIIDESGMPKERFSAEFPKEGPSILRIQQVVRGDSAAYFCASSPEVANYGYTFGSGTRLTVV.

The rearrangement uses TRBV18 and TRBJ1-5, with D perhaps matching TRBD1 (5 bases). Germline values: CDR1 KGHSH, CDR2 LQKENI. This CDR3 contains 16 residues. V was trimmed by 6 bases and J by 5 bases, leaving 20 bases between them. CDR3 protein: CASSPGEGESHQPQHF. In nucleotides, the CDR3 is TGTGCCAGCTCCCCGGGGGAAGGGGAATCACATCAGCCCCAGCATTTT.

The V gene is TRBV5-6, the J gene TRBJ2-7, with 8 positions matching TRBD1. This CDR3 is 14 amino acids long. V gave up 6 bases and J gave up 2 bases; unmatched junction bases: 7. The germline V gene encodes CDR1 SGHDT and CDR2 YYEEEE. This chain's CDR3 is CASTHRGSAYEQYV. CDR3 nucleotides: TGTGCCAGCACACACAGGGGGAGCGCCTACGAGCAGTACGTC.

The V and J genes are TRBV5-4 and TRBJ2-1, with TRBD2 matching over 9 bases. V trimming: 3 bases; J trimming: 5 bases; junction bases outside the gene matches: 6. The CDR3 sequence is 15 residues long. From germline, CDR1 is SGHNT and CDR2 YYREEE (reference sequence). CDR3 sequence (DNA): TGTGCCAGCAGCTCGGGACTAGCAAGGAACAATGAGCAGTTCTTC. It encodes CASSSGLARNNEQFF.

The V call is TRBV6-7, the J call TRBJ2-7; tentatively, D is TRBD1 (6 bases). TRBV6-7 is marked as an open reading frame, function uncertain. This CDR3 region has 17 residues. V lost 0 bases to trimming and J lost 3 bases, with 18 bases between them. The CDR3 loop is CASSYSPKGDALYEQYV. CDR3 in DNA: TGTGCCAGCAGTTACTCGCCCAAGGGGGACGCCCTCTACGAGCAGTACGTC.